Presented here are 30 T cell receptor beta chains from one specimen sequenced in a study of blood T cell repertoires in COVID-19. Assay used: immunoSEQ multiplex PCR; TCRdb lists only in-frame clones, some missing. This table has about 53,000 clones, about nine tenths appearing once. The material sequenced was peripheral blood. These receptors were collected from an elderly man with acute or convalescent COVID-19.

In DNA form, the CDR3 reads TGTGCCAGCAGTTACGGGCAGGGTGTCAACACCATATATTTT. This sequence encodes CASSYGQGVNTIYF. This rearrangement joins TRBV6-5 to TRBJ1-3; TRBD1 is a possible D gene (5 bases). V gave up 2 bases and J gave up 7 bases, with 12 bases separating them. Germline V gives CDR1 MNHEY, CDR2 SVGAGI. The CDR3 contains 14 residues.

CDR3 sequence reads: CASSQARGRGGELFF. DNA of the CDR3: TGTGCCAGCAGCCAAGCGAGGGGGCGCGGCGGGGAGCTGTTTTTT. The rearrangement joins TRBV3-1 (or the pseudogene TRBV3-2) to TRBJ2-2; 7 positions agree with TRBD1. Germline values: CDR1 LGHDT, CDR2 YNNKEL (reference sequence). V shed 1 base, J shed 7 bases, and the junction held 6 bases outside the gene matches. The CDR3 consists of 15 residues.

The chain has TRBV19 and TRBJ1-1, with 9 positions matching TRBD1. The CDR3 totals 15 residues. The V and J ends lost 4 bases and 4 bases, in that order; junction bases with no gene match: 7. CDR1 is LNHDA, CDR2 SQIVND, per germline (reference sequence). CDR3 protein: CASSRMGQGSTEAFF. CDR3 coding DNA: TGTGCCAGTAGTAGAATGGGACAGGGATCCACTGAAGCTTTCTTT. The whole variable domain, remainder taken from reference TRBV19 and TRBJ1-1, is DGGITQSPKYLFRKEGQNVTLSCEQNLNHDAMYWYRQDPGQGLRLIYYSQIVNDFQKGDIAEGYSVSREKKESFPLTVTSAQKNPTAFYLCASSRMGQGSTEAFFGQGTRLTVV.

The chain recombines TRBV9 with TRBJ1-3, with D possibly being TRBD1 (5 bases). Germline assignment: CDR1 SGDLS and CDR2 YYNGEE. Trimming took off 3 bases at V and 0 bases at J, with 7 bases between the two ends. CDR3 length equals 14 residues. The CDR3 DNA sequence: TGTGCCAGCAGCGGGACACTCTCTGGAAACACCATATATTTT. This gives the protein CASSGTLSGNTIYF.

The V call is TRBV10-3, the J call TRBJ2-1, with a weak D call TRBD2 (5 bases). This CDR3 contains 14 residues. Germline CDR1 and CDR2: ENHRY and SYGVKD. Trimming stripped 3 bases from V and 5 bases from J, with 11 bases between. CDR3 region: CAISDHGRDNEQFF. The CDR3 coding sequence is TGTGCCATCAGTGACCACGGGCGGGACAATGAGCAGTTCTTC.

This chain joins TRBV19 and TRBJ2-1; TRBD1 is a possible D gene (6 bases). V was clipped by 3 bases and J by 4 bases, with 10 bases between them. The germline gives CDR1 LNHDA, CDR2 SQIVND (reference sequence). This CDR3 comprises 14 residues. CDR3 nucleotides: TGTGCCAGTAGTATGTGGGACAAATACAATGAGCAGTTCTTC. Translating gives CASSMWDKYNEQFF.

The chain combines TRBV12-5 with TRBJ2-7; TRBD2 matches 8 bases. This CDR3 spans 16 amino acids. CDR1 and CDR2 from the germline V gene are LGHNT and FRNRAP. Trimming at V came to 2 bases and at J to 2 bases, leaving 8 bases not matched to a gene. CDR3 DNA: TGTGCTAGTGGTTTGAGAAGCGGGGGCGAAACCTACGAGCAGTACTTC. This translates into CASGLRSGGETYEQYF.

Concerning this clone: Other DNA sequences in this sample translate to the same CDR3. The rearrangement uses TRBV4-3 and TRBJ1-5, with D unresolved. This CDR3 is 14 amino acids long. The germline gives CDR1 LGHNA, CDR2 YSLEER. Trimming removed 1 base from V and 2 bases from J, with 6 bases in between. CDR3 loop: CASSQGQGNQPQHF. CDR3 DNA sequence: TGCGCCAGCAGCCAAGGTCAGGGCAATCAGCCCCAGCATTTT.

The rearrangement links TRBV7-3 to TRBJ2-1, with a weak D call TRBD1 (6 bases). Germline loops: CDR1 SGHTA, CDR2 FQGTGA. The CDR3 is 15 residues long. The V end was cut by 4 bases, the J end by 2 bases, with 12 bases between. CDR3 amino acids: CASSSEGETYNEQFF. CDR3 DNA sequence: TGTGCCAGCAGCTCCGAGGGGGAGACCTACAATGAGCAGTTCTTC.

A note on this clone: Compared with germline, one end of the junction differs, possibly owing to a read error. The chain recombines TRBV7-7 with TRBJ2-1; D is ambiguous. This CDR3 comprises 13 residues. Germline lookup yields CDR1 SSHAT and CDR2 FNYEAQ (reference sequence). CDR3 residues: CASSLNVRNEQFF. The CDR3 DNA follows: TGTGCTAGCAGCTTAAATGTTCGCAATGAGCAGTTCTTC.

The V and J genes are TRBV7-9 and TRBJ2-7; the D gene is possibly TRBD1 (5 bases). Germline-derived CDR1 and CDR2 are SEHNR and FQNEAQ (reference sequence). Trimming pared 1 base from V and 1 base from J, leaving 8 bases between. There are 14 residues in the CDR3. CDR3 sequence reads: CASSLGGGSYEQYF. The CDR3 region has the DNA TGTGCCAGCAGCTTAGGGGGCGGTTCCTACGAGCAGTACTTC.

The CDR3 protein is CASSVEGAASYEQYF. As DNA, the CDR3 is TGTGCCAGCAGCGTAGAGGGGGCGGCCTCCTACGAGCAGTACTTC. This chain links TRBV9 with TRBJ2-7; TRBD1 matches 7 bases. The length of the CDR3 is 15 residues. Germline lookup yields CDR1 SGDLS and CDR2 YYNGEE. V dropped 0 bases and J dropped 0; count of bases not matched to a gene: 3.

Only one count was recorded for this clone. In DNA form, the CDR3 reads TGTGCCAGCAGTCTGACCGGGACAGGGAAAGAAAAACTGTTTTTT. It is translated as CASSLTGTGKEKLFF. The chain uses TRBV2 and TRBJ1-4; 9 bases align to TRBD1. This CDR3 contains 15 residues. Germline CDR1 is SNHLY and CDR2 is FYNNEI. With 5 bases clipped from V and 8 bases from J, the junction kept 9 bases outside the gene matches.

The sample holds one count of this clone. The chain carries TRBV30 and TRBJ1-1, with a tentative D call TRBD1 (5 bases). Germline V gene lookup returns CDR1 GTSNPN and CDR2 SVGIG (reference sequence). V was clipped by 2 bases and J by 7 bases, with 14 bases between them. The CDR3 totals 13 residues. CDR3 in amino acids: CAWSHRFGGEAFF. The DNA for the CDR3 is TGTGCCTGGAGTCATCGTTTCGGGGGTGAAGCTTTCTTT.

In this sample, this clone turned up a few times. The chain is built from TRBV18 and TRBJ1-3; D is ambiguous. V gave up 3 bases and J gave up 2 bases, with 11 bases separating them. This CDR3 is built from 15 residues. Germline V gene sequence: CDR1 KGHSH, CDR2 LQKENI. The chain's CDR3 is CASSPNSQTGNTIYF. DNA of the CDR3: TGTGCCAGCTCACCTAATTCACAGACTGGAAACACCATATATTTT.

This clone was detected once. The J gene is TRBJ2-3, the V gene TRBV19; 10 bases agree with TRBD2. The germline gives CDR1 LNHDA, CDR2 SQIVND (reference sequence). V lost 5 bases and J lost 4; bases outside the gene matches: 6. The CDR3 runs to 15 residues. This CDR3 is CASSLKGTSADTQYF. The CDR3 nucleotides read TGTGCCAGTAGTCTAAAAGGGACTAGCGCAGATACGCAGTATTTT.

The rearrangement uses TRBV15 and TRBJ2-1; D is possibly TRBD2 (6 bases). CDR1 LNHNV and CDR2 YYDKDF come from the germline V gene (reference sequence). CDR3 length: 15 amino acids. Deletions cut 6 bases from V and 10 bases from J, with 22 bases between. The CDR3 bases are TGTGCCACCAGTTCGCCGGGACTCGCTATTAGGGAGCAGTTCTTC. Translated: CATSSPGLAIREQFF.

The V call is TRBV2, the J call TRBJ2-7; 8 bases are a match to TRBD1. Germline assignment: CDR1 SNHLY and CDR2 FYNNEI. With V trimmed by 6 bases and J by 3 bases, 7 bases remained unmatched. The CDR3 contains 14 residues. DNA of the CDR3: TGTGCCAGCAGGAGGGGACAGGCAAGCTACGAGCAGTACTTC. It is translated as CASRRGQASYEQYF.

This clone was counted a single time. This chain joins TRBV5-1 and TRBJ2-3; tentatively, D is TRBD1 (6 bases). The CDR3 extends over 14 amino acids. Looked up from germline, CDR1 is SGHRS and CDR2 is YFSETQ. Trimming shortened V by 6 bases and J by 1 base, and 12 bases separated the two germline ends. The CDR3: CASTYRDGTDTQYF. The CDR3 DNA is TGCGCCAGCACTTACAGGGACGGCACAGATACGCAGTATTTT.

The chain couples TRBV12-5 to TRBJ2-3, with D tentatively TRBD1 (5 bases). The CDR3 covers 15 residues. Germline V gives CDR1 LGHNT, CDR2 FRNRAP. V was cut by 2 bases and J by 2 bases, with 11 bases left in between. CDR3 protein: CASGLSVGVTDTQYF. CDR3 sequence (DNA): TGTGCTAGTGGTTTGTCCGTAGGGGTCACAGATACGCAGTATTTT. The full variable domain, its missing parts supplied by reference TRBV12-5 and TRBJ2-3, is DARVTQTPRHKVTEMGQEVTMRCQPILGHNTVFWYRQTMMQGLELLAYFRNRAPLDDSGMPKDRFSAEMPDATLATLKIQPSEPRDSAVYFCASGLSVGVTDTQYFGPGTRLTVL.

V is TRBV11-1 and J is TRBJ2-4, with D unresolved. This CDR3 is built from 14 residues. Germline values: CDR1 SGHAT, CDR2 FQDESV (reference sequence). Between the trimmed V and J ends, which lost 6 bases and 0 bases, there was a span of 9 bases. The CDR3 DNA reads TGTGCCAGCAGTATAGCAATAGCCAAAAACATTCAGTACTTC. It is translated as CASSIAIAKNIQYF.

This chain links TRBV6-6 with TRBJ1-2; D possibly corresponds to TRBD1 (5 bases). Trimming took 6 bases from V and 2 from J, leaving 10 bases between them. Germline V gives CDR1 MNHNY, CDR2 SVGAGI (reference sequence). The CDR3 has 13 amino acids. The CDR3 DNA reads TGTGCCAGCAGAGAGACAGTAAACTATGGCTACACCTTC. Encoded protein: CASRETVNYGYTF.

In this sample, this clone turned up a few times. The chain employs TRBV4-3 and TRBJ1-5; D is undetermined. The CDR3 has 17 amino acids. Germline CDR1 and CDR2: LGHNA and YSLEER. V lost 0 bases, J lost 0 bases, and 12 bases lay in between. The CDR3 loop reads CASSQDAGAYSNQPQHF. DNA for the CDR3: TGCGCCAGCAGCCAAGACGCAGGCGCCTATAGCAATCAGCCCCAGCATTTT.

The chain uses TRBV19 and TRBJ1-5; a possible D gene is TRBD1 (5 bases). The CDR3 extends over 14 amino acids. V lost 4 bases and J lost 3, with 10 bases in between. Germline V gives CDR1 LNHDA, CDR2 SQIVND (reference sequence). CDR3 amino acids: CASSTQGINQPQHF. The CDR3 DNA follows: TGTGCCAGTAGTACCCAGGGTATCAATCAGCCCCAGCATTTT.

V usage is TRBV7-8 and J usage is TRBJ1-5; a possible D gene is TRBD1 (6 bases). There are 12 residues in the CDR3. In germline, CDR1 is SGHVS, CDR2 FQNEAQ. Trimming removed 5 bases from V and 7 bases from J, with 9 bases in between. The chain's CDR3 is CASSPGEQPQHF. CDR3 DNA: TGTGCCAGCAGCCCAGGGGAACAGCCCCAGCATTTT.

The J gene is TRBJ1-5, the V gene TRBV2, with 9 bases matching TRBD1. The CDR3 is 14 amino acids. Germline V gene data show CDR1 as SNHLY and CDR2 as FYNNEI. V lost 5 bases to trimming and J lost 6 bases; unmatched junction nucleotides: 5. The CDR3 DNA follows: TGTGCCAGCAGTAGCGGGACAGGGTTTCAGCCCCAGCATTTT. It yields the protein CASSSGTGFQPQHF.

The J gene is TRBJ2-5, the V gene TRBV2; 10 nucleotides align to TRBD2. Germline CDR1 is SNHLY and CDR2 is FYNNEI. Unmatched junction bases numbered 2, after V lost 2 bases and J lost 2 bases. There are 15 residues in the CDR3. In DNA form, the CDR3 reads TGTGCCAGCAGTGAACTAGCGGGGGTTCAAGAGACCCAGTACTTC. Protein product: CASSELAGVQETQYF.

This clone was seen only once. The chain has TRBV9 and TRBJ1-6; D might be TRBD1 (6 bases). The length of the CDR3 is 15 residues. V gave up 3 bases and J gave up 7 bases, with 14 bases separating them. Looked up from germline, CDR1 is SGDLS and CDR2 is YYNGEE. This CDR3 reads CASSESLGGNSPLHF. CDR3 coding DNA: TGTGCCAGCAGCGAATCATTAGGGGGAAATTCACCCCTCCACTTT.

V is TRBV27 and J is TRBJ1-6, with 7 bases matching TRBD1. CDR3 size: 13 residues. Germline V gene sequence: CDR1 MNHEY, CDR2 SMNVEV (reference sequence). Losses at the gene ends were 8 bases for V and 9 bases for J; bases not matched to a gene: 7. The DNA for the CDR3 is TGTGCCAGCGGCGGACAGGCCCTTTCACCCCTCCACTTT. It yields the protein CASGGQALSPLHF.

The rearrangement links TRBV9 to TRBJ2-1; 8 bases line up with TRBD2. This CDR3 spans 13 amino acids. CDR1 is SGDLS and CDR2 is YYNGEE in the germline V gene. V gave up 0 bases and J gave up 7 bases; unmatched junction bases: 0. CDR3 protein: CASSVGLANEQFF. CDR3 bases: TGTGCCAGCAGCGTAGGACTAGCGAATGAGCAGTTCTTC.